The rows below give T cell receptor beta chains drawn from one sample of a study of blood T cell repertoires in COVID-19. Using immunoSEQ multiplex PCR, the repertoire was profiled, and TCRdb retains in-frame clones only, with some absent. This table holds around 310,000 clones, more than 75% found once. Input material: peripheral blood. These receptors originate from a woman between 45 and 65 years old with active or convalescent COVID-19. Both conserved end residues are part of each CDR3. The order of the fields is V gene, J gene, D gene, clone size, CDR3 DNA, CDR3 protein. D genes are given only for firm matches. Size is omitted from some rows. Given values are once, few, many or a class for expanded clones.

TRBV7-8	TRBJ1-2	NA	NA	TGTGCCAGCAGCTTAGTACCGCAGGGATACTATGGCTACACCTTC	CASSLVPQGYYGYTF
TRBV11-2	TRBJ2-3	TRBD2	NA	TGTGCCAGCAGCTTACTAGCGGGAGGCCTCACAGATACGCAGTATTTT	CASSLLAGGLTDTQYF
TRBV9	TRBJ2-5	TRBD2	NA	TGTGCCAGCAGCGGGACTAGCGGGACCCAAGAGACCCAGTACTTC	CASSGTSGTQETQYF
TRBV6-5	TRBJ2-5	TRBD2	NA	TGTGCCAGCAGTTACGTAGCGGGCGTCCAAGAGACCCAGTACTTC	CASSYVAGVQETQYF
TRBV6-1	TRBJ2-1	NA	NA	TGTGCCAGCAGTGACCTCCCGAACAGGGTTGGGAATGAGCAGTTCTTC	CASSDLPNRVGNEQFF
TRBV19	TRBJ2-2	TRBD2	NA	TGTGCCAGTAGTAGCGGGGGGTCTTACACCGGGGAGCTGTTTTTT	CASSSGGSYTGELFF
TRBV7-8	TRBJ2-7	TRBD1	NA	TGTGCCAGCAGCTCCGGGACAGTGGACTACGAGCAGTACTTC	CASSSGTVDYEQYF
TRBV29-1	TRBJ2-7	NA	NA	TGCAGCGCTAGTAAAGGGAGAGGTTACGAGCAGTACTTC	CSASKGRGYEQYF
TRBV5-1	TRBJ2-7	TRBD1	once	TGCGCCAGCAGCTTCGGGGACAGGGGCGCCTCCTACGAGCAGTACTTC	CASSFGDRGASYEQYF
TRBV29-1	TRBJ2-7	NA	NA	TGCAGCGCTACCACTAGGACGGCCAGCAGCGAGCAGTACTTC	CSATTRTASSEQYF
TRBV18	TRBJ1-2	NA	NA	TGTGCCAGCCACCAAGCAAGCTCTAACTATGGCTACACCTTC	CASHQASSNYGYTF
TRBV6-1	TRBJ1-1	NA	NA	TGTGCCAGCACCAAGGAGGGATACACTGAAGCTTTCTTT	CASTKEGYTEAFF
TRBV10-3	TRBJ2-7	TRBD2	NA	TGTGCCATCAGTGAGGGACTAGCGGACTCCTACGAGCAGTACTTC	CAISEGLADSYEQYF
TRBV6-5	TRBJ2-2	TRBD2	once	TGTGCCAGCAGTTACTGGGCGGGGGGATCCGGGGAGCTGTTTTTT	CASSYWAGGSGELFF
TRBV4-2	TRBJ2-5	NA	NA	TGTGCCAGCAGCCAAGATACTGCCGAGACCCAGTACTTC	CASSQDTAETQYF
TRBV30	TRBJ2-5	NA	NA	TGTGCCTGGAGTGTACGAGGAGCGAGTGGGGGGAGACGCGCCTCACGTAAAGAGACCCAGTACTTC	CAWSVRGASGGRRASRKETQYF
TRBV19	TRBJ2-3	NA	NA	TGTGCCAGTAGCGGGGGTGGCCTCTTTAGCACAGATACGCAGTATTTT	CASSGGGLFSTDTQYF
TRBV9	TRBJ2-7	TRBD2	NA	TGTGCCAGCAGCCCACATTCCCGGGGAGGGATACTCCTCTACGAGCAGTACTTC	CASSPHSRGGILLYEQYF
TRBV30	TRBJ1-2	NA	NA	TGTGCCTGGAGGGGGACCCCTCGGGAGGACGGCTACACCTTC	CAWRGTPREDGYTF
TRBV7-9	TRBJ1-2	NA	NA	TGTGCCAGCAGCTTTAGTAGTCAGGGTTCTAATGGCTACACCTTC	CASSFSSQGSNGYTF
TRBV11-2	TRBJ1-1	NA	NA	TGTGCCAGCACCTACGGTGGTCCGAACACTGAAGCTTTCTTT	CASTYGGPNTEAFF
TRBV27	TRBJ2-1	TRBD2	NA	TGTGCCAGCAGTTTACCGACTAGCGCTAGCTCCTACAATGAGCAGTTCTTC	CASSLPTSASSYNEQFF
TRBV28	TRBJ1-4	TRBD1	few	TGCGGGACAGGTTTAGGGCAAGAAAAACTGTTTTTT	CGTGLGQEKLFF
TRBV4-2	TRBJ1-5	NA	NA	TGTGCCAGCAGCCAAGCTCTAAATCAGCCCCAGCATTTT	CASSQALNQPQHF
TRBV19	TRBJ2-4	TRBD2	NA	TGTGCCAGTAGTACGTCTAGCGGGGGGCCGATCTATGGGAACATTCAGTACTTC	CASSTSSGGPIYGNIQYF